This T cell receptor (beta chain) was sequenced for a study of blood T cells in healthy people across ages. This clonotype was detected ten times or more. CDR3 length: 17 residues. Per the germline V gene, CDR1 is SGHAT and CDR2 is FQNNGV. V lost 4 bases to trimming and J lost 8 bases; unmatched junction nucleotides: 15. Sample-barcoded 5' priming and a J-beta primer mix drove a second PCR of roughly 6 to 12 cycles. TCRdb recomputed calls from the 5' RACE reads with MiXCR, one row per CDR3 protein. The data hold 650,000 to 700,000 distinct CDR3 sequences, with less than 40% observed a single time. This sequence originates from a woman older than 75 in good health. Sequenced material: blood. The chain recombines TRBV11-2 with TRBJ2-1, with 9 positions matching TRBD1. In nucleotides, the CDR3 is TGTGCCAGCAGCTACAGGACCGGGACAGGGTTGAATGATGAGCAGTTCTTC. As protein: CASSYRTGTGLNDEQFF.